Detailed here is one TCR beta chain. The antigen remains undetermined. The source of the sample is a study of vaccination and CD4 T cells after COVID-19. Cultured CD4+ T-cell DNA underwent Oncomine TCR Beta short-read sequencing. TCRdb reprocessed the PCR reads via MiXCR and lists one record per CDR3 protein. Among just over 15,000 distinct CDR3 sequences listed, 40% to 45% were seen once. Treatment in this sample: approximately 9-day PBMC culture with coronavirus spike peptide pools or control peptides (ViraFEST assay). Replacement of half the medium with fresh IL-2 medium took place on days 3 and 7. V lost 6 bases to trimming and J lost 7 bases, with 16 bases between them. Germline V lookup: CDR1 SNHLY, CDR2 FYNNEI. CDR3 size: 15 residues.

The chain combines TRBV2 with TRBJ1-6; no clear D. This clonotype was sampled from a human donor with COVID-19. Sequencing used cultured CD4+ T cells from blood. The CDR3 DNA reads TGTGCCAGCAGACGGGAAACTCTTCCGAATTCACCCCTCCACTTT. It specifies CASRRETLPNSPLHF.